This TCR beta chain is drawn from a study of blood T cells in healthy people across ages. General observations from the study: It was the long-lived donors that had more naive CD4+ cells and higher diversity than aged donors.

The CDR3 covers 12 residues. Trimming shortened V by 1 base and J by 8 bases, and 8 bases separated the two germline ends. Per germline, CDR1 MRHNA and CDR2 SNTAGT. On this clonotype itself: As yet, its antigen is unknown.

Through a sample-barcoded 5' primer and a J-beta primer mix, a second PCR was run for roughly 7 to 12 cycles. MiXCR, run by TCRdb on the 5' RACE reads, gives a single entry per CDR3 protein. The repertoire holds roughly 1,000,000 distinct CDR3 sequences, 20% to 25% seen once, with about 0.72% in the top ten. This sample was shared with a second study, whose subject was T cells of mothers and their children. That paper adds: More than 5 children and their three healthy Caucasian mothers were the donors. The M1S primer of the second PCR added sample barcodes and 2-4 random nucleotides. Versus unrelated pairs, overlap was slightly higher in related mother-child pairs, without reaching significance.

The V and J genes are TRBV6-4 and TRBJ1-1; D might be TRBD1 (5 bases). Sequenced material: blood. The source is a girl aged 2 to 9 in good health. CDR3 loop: CASSDLGGEAFF. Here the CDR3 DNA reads TGTGCCAGCAGTGACTTGGGGGGAGAAGCTTTCTTT.